The entry below gives a single T cell receptor beta chain sequence along with its context. Its antigen remains unidentified. This sample was included in a study of identical twins. Study-wide results and limits: Models underestimated TCR alpha sharing (out-of-frame) in monozygotic twins. The study found excess low generation probability among twin-shared out-of-frame alpha sequences. In drawing conclusions, the study used cross-sectional statistical analysis and did not follow the same donors.

Germline CDR1 and CDR2: SGHTA and FQGNSA. There are 14 residues in the CDR3. V was shortened by 5 bases and J by 7 bases, with 15 bases between the two germline ends. cDNA molecules carried unique molecular identifiers, and template switching added a universal primer site. Using its own MiXCR run on the 5' RACE reads, TCRdb lists one record per CDR3 protein. The profile shows about 690,000 distinct CDR3 sequences, approximately 6% of them singletons. The chain combines TRBV7-2 with TRBJ2-1; TRBD2 is a possible D gene (5 bases). The specimen was naive T cells sorted from blood. The TCR sequence derives from a young man in good health. The CDR3, as DNA: TGTGCCAGCAGCCCGGTAGTCACGGGGAATGAGCAGTTCTTC. Translating gives CASSPVVTGNEQFF. Using reference TRBV7-2 and TRBJ2-1 for the parts outside the CDR3, the full variable domain is GAGVSQSPSNKVTEKGKDVELRCDPISGHTALYWYRQSLGQGLEFLIYFQGNSAPDKSGLPSDRFSAERTGGSVSTLTIQRTQQEDSAVYLCASSPVVTGNEQFFGPGTRLTVL.